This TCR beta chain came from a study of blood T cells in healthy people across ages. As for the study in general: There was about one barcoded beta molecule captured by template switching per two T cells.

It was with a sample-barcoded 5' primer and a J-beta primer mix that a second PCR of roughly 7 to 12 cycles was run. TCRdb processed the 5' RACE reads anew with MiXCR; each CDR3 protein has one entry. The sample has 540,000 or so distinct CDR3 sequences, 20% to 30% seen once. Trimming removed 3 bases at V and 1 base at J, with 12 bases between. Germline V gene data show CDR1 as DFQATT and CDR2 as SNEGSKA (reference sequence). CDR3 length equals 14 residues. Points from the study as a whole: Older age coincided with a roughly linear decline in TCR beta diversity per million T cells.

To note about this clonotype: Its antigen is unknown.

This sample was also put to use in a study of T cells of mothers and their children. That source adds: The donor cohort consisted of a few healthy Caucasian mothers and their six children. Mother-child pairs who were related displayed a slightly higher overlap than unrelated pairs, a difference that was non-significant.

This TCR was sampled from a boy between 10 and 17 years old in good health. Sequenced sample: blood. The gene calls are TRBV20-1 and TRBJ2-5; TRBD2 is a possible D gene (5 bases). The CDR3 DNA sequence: TGCAGTGCTAGGGACTTCGACTTCCAAGAGACCCAGTACTTC. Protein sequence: CSARDFDFQETQYF.